This T cell receptor (beta chain) was sequenced for a study of shared clonotypes between healthy human individuals. Naivety among CD8 cells was defined by CD45RO negativity and positive CCR7 selection, thereby excluding terminally differentiated effector memory CD45RA+ cells. The assay used deep level. The genomic DNA of each subset was split evenly across several immunoSEQ plates. The method was immunoSEQ multiplex PCR; TCRdb's version includes in-frame clones alone and lacks a portion of them. Of nearly 600,000 clones listed, 95% to 96% are singletons. The specimen sequenced was naive CD8+ T cells sorted from blood. The receptor comes from a woman under 40 in good health.

The CDR3 is CASSEGTGPNEQFF. CDR3 DNA sequence: TGTGCCAGCAGTGAAGGGACAGGTCCCAATGAGCAGTTCTTC. The chain is built from TRBV2 and TRBJ2-1, with 7 bases lining up with TRBD1. From germline, CDR1 is SNHLY and CDR2 FYNNEI. J was trimmed by 6 bases and V by 1 base; bases with no gene match: 3. CDR3 size: 14 residues.